This TCR beta chain was sequenced during a study of blood T cell repertoires in COVID-19. Overall study: The origin of the acute and convalescent COVID-19 samples was the United States, Italy and Spain. T cells, B-cell-depleted T cells, or PBMCs provided the cDNA or gDNA that served as material.

As handled by the study authors: Estimation of nucleated cell counts was performed using reference gene primer amplification. Libraries were prepared by immunoSEQ multiplex PCR; TCRdb keeps only in-frame clonotypes and omits some of them. That table gives V, J and clone size, and the DNA gave D and trimming. The sample holds 90,000 to 130,000 clones, approximately 88% seen once. Germline V gene data show CDR1 as LNHDA and CDR2 as SQIVND (reference sequence). CDR3 length equals 15 residues. Trimming left V 7 bases short and J 1 base short, with 16 bases between. V and J are TRBV19 and TRBJ1-1; the D is unclear. Sequenced: peripheral blood. This clonotype was sampled from a human donor in a cohort sampled during active COVID-19. In DNA form, the CDR3 reads TGTGCCAGTACCCCCGAGGCGCGGGGGAACACTGAAGCTTTCTTT. Its protein is CASTPEARGNTEAFF.